These 4 T cell receptor beta chains came from one sample sequenced in a study of blood T cell repertoires in COVID-19. Method: immunoSEQ multiplex PCR; TCRdb's copy keeps in-frame clones and lacks some. The profile covers about 110,000 clones, with about nine tenths appearing a single time and 5.5% to 8% taken by the ten largest. Specimen: peripheral blood. Receptor source: a middle-aged man with active or convalescent COVID-19.

In its sample, this clone was seen a few times. This sequence joins TRBV9 and TRBJ1-2, with 7 nucleotides matching TRBD1. With V trimmed by 4 bases and J by 8 bases, 20 bases remained unmatched. The CDR3 length is 17 residues. The V gene's germline CDR1 is SGDLS and CDR2 YYNGEE. The CDR3 nucleotides read TGTGCCAGCAGCCCCACCTCGGGACAGCCGTCAGCTCGGGGCTACACCTTC. Amino acid sequence: CASSPTSGQPSARGYTF.

This rearrangement joins TRBV25-1 to TRBJ1-2; D is possibly TRBD1 (5 bases). V lost 1 base, J lost 4 bases, and 10 bases lay in between. The germline V gene has CDR1 MGHDK and CDR2 SYGVNS. The CDR3 runs 14 residues. The CDR3 region is CASSEFGGGYGYTF. In DNA, the CDR3 is TGTGCCAGCAGTGAATTTGGGGGAGGCTATGGCTACACCTTC.

The CDR3 is CASSLGPGSSGTGELFF. The CDR3 DNA is TGTGCCAGCAGCTTAGGTCCAGGATCCTCCGGCACCGGGGAGCTGTTTTTT. This sequence joins TRBV7-2 and TRBJ2-2; D remains ambiguous. Per germline, CDR1 SGHTA and CDR2 FQGNSA. The germline V and J ends were trimmed by 1 base and 4 bases, with 16 bases remaining between them. CDR3 length: 17 residues.

This clone was counted a single time. This chain joins TRBV19 and TRBJ1-2; D may be TRBD1 (5 bases). Trimming shortened V by 4 bases and J by 0 bases, and 21 bases separated the two germline ends. This CDR3 is built from 18 residues. The germline V gene encodes CDR1 LNHDA and CDR2 SQIVND (reference sequence). The CDR3 loop reads CASSSRGKAEKANYGYTF. The CDR3 region has the DNA TGTGCCAGTAGTAGTAGGGGAAAGGCAGAAAAGGCTAACTATGGCTACACCTTC.